The TCR beta chain under discussion was sequenced for a study of blood T cell repertoires in COVID-19. As for the study in general: In each case, the material was cDNA or gDNA derived from T cells, B-cell-depleted T cells, or PBMCs.

Generated by immunoSEQ multiplex PCR, the TCRdb table keeps only in-frame clones and is missing some. The data hold fewer than 250,000 clones, with 75% to 90% observed a single time. CDR1 LGHNA and CDR2 YNFKEQ come from the germline V gene. With V trimmed by 0 bases and J by 2 bases, 4 bases remained unmatched. The CDR3 length is 16 residues. The receptor's source is a man in his thirties or forties with acute or convalescent COVID-19. The chain links TRBV4-2 to TRBJ2-7, with 10 nucleotides matching TRBD2. The sample consisted of peripheral blood. The CDR3 loop reads CASSQEASGGTYEQYF. DNA for the CDR3: TGTGCCAGCAGCCAAGAGGCTAGCGGGGGAACCTACGAGCAGTACTTC.